These 17 T cell receptor beta chains were sequenced from one sample in a study of blood T cell repertoires in COVID-19. Clones were sequenced by immunoSEQ multiplex PCR, and TCRdb holds only the in-frame ones, with some missing. This sample has about 120,000 clones, with around 89% found just once. Sample: peripheral blood. These receptor sequences come from a woman aged 45 to 65 with acute or convalescent COVID-19.

The J gene is TRBJ1-3, the V gene TRBV5-1; possible D gene TRBD1, 5 bases. The CDR3 length is 15 residues. Trimming removed 0 bases from V and 0 bases from J, with 7 bases in between. CDR1 is SGHRS and CDR2 is YFSETQ in the germline V gene. The CDR3 here is CASSLEGFSGNTIYF. CDR3 in DNA: TGCGCCAGCAGCTTGGAGGGGTTCTCTGGAAACACCATATATTTT.

The V call is TRBV7-2, the J call TRBJ2-1; D call uncertain. Germline loops: CDR1 SGHTA, CDR2 FQGNSA. V was clipped by 1 base and J by 5 bases, with 12 bases between them. This CDR3 has 15 amino acids. This CDR3 reads CASSLVVVGDNEQFF. CDR3 in DNA: TGTGCCAGCAGCTTAGTTGTGGTTGGAGACAATGAGCAGTTCTTC. Together with reference TRBV7-2 and TRBJ2-1, the CDR3 gives the full variable domain: GAGVSQSPSNKVTEKGKDVELRCDPISGHTALYWYRQSLGQGLEFLIYFQGNSAPDKSGLPSDRFSAERTGGSVSTLTIQRTQQEDSAVYLCASSLVVVGDNEQFFGPGTRLTVL.

This CDR3 is CATSRDLGSPYEQYF. The CDR3 region has the DNA TGTGCCACCAGCAGAGATCTGGGTAGCCCCTACGAGCAGTACTTC. This rearrangement joins TRBV15 to TRBJ2-7, with D unclear. Trimming removed 0 bases at V and 2 bases at J, with 11 bases between. The CDR3 is 15 amino acids. CDR1 LNHNV and CDR2 YYDKDF come from the germline V gene (reference sequence).

This clone has a single count. The chain couples TRBV5-1 to TRBJ1-2; TRBD1 aligns across 9 bases. J lost 5 bases, V lost 3 bases, and 5 bases had no gene match. This CDR3 is 14 amino acids long. Germline CDR1 SGHRS, CDR2 YFSETQ. This CDR3 is CASSWEQGAYGYTF. The CDR3 DNA reads TGCGCCAGCAGCTGGGAACAGGGGGCATATGGCTACACCTTC.

The chain joins TRBV7-2 to TRBJ2-7; 8 nucleotides match TRBD2. The germline CDR1 and CDR2 sequences are SGHTA and FQGNSA. J was trimmed by 6 bases and V by 5 bases; bases with no gene match: 12. This CDR3 spans 15 amino acids. The CDR3 DNA sequence: TGTGCCAGCAGCCAGAGCGGGGGACCGAGGGGCGAGCAGTACTTC. Translating it yields CASSQSGGPRGEQYF.

The gene calls are TRBV24-1 and TRBJ2-3; no clear D. CDR1 is KGHDR, CDR2 SFDVKD, per germline. This CDR3 region has 17 residues. The ends were cut back, 0 bases at V and 2 bases at J, with 14 bases in the middle. In DNA form, the CDR3 reads TGTGCCACCAGTGATTTGCGAACAGCCGGTTCCACAGATACGCAGTATTTT. Translated, it gives CATSDLRTAGSTDTQYF.

The chain links TRBV10-3 to TRBJ1-1, with 7 bases identical to TRBD1. Trimming cost V 0 bases and J 1 base; bases outside gene matches: 2. The CDR3 contains 15 residues. In germline, CDR1 is ENHRY, CDR2 SYGVKD. DNA of the CDR3: TGTGCCATCAGTGAGTCACAGGGGAGGAACACTGAAGCTTTCTTT. Translated, it gives CAISESQGRNTEAFF.

V and J are TRBV6-1 and TRBJ1-3; D ambiguous. The CDR3 totals 15 residues. From germline, CDR1 is MNHNS and CDR2 SASEGT. With 0 bases removed from V and 0 bases from J, the gap between germline ends came to 6 bases. The CDR3 DNA follows: TGTGCCAGCAGTGAAGCGAGTGGCTCTGGAAACACCATATATTTT. It codes for CASSEASGSGNTIYF.

The chain combines TRBV7-9 with TRBJ1-4; 9 bases line up with TRBD1. CDR1 is SEHNR, CDR2 FQNEAQ, per germline (reference sequence). With 5 bases clipped from V and 8 bases from J, the junction kept 12 bases outside the gene matches. This CDR3 has 16 residues. The CDR3 DNA follows: TGTGCCAGCAGCCGCCGCAGGGACAGGGTCTCCGAAAAACTGTTTTTT. Protein product: CASSRRRDRVSEKLFF. Supplemented by reference TRBV7-9 and TRBJ1-4, the full variable domain reads DTGVSQNPRHKITKRGQNVTFRCDPISEHNRLYWYRQTLGQGPEFLTYFQNEAQLEKSRLLSDRFSAERPKGSFSTLEIQRTEQGDSAMYLCASSRRRDRVSEKLFFGSGTQLSVL.

The chain links TRBV3-1 (or the pseudogene TRBV3-2) to TRBJ1-6; 8 nucleotides line up with TRBD1. CDR1 and CDR2 from the germline V gene are LGHDT and YNNKEL (reference sequence). The CDR3 consists of 15 residues. Unmatched junction bases numbered 3, after V lost 1 base and J lost 7 bases. This CDR3 is CASSQGTGRNSPLHF. As DNA, the CDR3 is TGTGCCAGCAGCCAAGGGACAGGGCGGAATTCACCCCTCCACTTT.

The chain joins TRBV6-6 to TRBJ1-2; the D is unclear. In germline, CDR1 is MNHNY, CDR2 SVGAGI (reference sequence). The CDR3 extends over 17 amino acids. V was pared by 5 bases and J by 4 bases, with 23 bases between. CDR3 in amino acids: CASSQTPAGGSVYGYTF. CDR3 nucleotides: TGTGCCAGCAGTCAGACCCCGGCGGGAGGGTCTGTCTATGGCTACACCTTC.

The chain couples TRBV29-1 to TRBJ2-1; D gene unclear. V was trimmed by 4 bases and J by 6 bases, leaving 7 bases between them. In germline, CDR1 is SQVTM, CDR2 ANQGSEA. The CDR3 extends over 11 amino acids. CDR3 amino acids: CSVARLNEQFF. The CDR3 DNA reads TGCAGCGTTGCTAGACTCAATGAGCAGTTCTTC.

This clone was seen more than once but under ten times. CDR3: CASSPRLAVGNEQFF. The DNA for the CDR3 is TGTGCCAGCAGCCCCAGACTAGCGGTAGGCAATGAGCAGTTCTTC. The rearrangement links TRBV6-5 to TRBJ2-1, with 9 nucleotides matching TRBD2. The CDR3 loop spans 15 amino acids. Unmatched junction bases numbered 9, after V lost 6 bases and J lost 6 bases. Germline CDR1 MNHEY, CDR2 SVGAGI.

This clone was counted only a few times. The chain couples TRBV6-1 to TRBJ2-7; 8 nucleotides match TRBD1. CDR1 and CDR2 (germline): MNHNS, SASEGT. The junction had 0 bases not matched to a gene; V was cut back by 0 bases and J by 5 bases. The CDR3 spans 13 residues. The CDR3 nucleotides read TGTGCCAGCAGTGAAGCGGGACAGGACGAGCAGTACTTC. It is translated as CASSEAGQDEQYF.

The rearrangement links TRBV5-1 to TRBJ1-5, with D possibly being TRBD1 (6 bases). Trimming took off 0 bases at V and 3 bases at J, with 10 bases between the two ends. This CDR3 region has 15 residues. In germline, CDR1 is SGHRS, CDR2 YFSETQ. The CDR3 nucleotides are TGCGCCAGCAGCTTGGTAGGGGGACCCAATCAGCCCCAGCATTTT. It encodes CASSLVGGPNQPQHF.

The chain combines TRBV4-2 with TRBJ2-1; TRBD2 aligns across 7 bases. This CDR3 is 16 amino acids long. Trimming took 3 bases from V and 2 from J; bases not matched to a gene: 7. CDR1 LGHNA and CDR2 YNFKEQ come from the germline V gene. As DNA, the CDR3 is TGTGCCAGCAGCCATTCTTGGGGGGGTCCCTACAATGAGCAGTTCTTC. It codes for CASSHSWGGPYNEQFF.

Of note for this clone: Other DNA sequences in this specimen translate into the identical CDR3. The chain links TRBV3-1 (or the pseudogene TRBV3-2) to TRBJ1-1; 9 bases map to TRBD1. This CDR3 has 14 residues. Germline V gene sequence: CDR1 LGHDT, CDR2 YNNKEL (reference sequence). Trimming took 8 bases from V and 0 from J; bases not matched to a gene: 4. For the CDR3, the DNA is TGTGCCAGCCGGGGGGACAGGGTGAACACTGAAGCTTTCTTT. This gives the protein CASRGDRVNTEAFF.